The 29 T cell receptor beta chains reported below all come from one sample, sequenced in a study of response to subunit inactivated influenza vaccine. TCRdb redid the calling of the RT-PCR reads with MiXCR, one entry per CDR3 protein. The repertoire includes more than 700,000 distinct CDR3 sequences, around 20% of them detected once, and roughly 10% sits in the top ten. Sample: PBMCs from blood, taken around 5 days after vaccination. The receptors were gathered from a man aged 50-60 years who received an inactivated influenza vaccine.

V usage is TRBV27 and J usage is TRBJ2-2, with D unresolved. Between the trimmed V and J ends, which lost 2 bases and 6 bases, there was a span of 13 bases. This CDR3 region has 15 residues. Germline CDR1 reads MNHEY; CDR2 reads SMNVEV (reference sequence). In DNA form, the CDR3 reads TGTGCCAGCAGTTTACTTGGTATTGGCGCCGGGGAGCTGTTTTTT. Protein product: CASSLLGIGAGELFF.

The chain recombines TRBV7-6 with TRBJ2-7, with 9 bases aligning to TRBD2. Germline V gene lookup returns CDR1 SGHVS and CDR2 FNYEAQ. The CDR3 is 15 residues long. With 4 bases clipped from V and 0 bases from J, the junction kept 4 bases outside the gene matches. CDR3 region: CASSSVAGDSYEQYF. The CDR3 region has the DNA TGTGCCAGCAGCTCAGTAGCGGGGGACTCCTACGAGCAGTACTTC.

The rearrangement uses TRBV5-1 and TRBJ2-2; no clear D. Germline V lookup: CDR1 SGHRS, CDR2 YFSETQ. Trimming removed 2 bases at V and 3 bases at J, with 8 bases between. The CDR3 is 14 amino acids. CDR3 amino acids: CASSLQYYTGELFF. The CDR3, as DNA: TGCGCCAGCAGCTTACAGTATTACACCGGGGAGCTGTTTTTT.

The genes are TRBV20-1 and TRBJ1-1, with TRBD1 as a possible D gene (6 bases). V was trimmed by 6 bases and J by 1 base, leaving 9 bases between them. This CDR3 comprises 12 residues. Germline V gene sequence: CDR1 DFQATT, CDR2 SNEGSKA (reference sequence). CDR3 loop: CSALTGNTEAFF. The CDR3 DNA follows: TGCAGTGCCTTGACAGGGAACACTGAAGCTTTCTTT.

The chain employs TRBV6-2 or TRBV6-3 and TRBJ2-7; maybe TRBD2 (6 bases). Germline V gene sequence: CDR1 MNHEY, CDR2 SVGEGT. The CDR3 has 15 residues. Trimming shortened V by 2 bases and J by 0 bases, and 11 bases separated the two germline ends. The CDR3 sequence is CASSYGGTLSYEQYF. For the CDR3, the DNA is TGTGCCAGCAGTTACGGGGGGACCCTCTCCTACGAGCAGTACTTC.

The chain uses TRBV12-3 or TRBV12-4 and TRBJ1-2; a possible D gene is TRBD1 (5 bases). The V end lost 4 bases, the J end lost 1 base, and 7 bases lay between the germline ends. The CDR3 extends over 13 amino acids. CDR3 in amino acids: CASSSGGNYGYTF. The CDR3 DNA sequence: TGTGCCAGCAGTTCGGGGGGTAACTATGGCTACACCTTC.

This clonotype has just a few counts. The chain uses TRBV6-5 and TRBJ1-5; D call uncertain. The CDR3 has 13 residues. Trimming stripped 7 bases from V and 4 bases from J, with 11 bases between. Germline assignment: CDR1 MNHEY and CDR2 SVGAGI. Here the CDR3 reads CASTSSHNQPQHF. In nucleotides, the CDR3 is TGTGCCAGCACTTCGTCTCATAATCAGCCCCAGCATTTT.

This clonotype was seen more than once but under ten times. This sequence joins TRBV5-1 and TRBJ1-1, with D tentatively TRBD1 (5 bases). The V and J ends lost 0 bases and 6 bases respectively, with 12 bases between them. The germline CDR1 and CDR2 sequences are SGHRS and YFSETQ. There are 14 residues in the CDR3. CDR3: CASSLDSRVAEAFF. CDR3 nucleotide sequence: TGCGCCAGCAGCTTGGATTCCAGGGTCGCTGAAGCTTTCTTT.

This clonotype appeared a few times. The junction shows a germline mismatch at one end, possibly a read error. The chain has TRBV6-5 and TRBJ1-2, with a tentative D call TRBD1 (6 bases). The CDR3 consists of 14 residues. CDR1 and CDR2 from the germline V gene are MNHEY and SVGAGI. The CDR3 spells CASSYLGANDGYTF. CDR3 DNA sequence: TGTGCCAGCAGTTACCTGGGGGCTAACGATGGCTACACCTTC.

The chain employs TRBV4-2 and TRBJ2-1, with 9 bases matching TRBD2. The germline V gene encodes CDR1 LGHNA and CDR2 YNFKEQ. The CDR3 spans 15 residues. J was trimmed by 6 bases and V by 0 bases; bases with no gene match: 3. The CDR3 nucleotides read TGTGCCAGCAGCCAAGATCCTAGCGGGATCAATGAGCAGTTCTTC. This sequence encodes CASSQDPSGINEQFF.

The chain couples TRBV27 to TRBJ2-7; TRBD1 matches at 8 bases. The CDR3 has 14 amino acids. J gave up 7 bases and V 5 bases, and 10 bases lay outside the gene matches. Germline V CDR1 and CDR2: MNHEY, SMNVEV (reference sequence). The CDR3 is CASSPAGQAEEQYF. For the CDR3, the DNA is TGTGCCAGCAGTCCGGCGGGACAGGCCGAGGAGCAGTACTTC.

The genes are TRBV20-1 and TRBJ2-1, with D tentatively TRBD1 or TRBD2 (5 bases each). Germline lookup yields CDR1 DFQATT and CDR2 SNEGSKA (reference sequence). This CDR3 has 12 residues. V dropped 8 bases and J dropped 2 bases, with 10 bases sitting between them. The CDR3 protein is CSLGRAYNEQFF. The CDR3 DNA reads TGCAGTTTGGGACGGGCCTACAATGAGCAGTTCTTC.

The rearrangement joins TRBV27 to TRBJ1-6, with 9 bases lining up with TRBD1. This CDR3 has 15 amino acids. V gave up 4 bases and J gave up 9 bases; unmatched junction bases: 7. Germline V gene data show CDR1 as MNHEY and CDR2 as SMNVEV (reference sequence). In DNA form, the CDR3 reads TGTGCCAGCAGTTACGGGACAGGGTTAGGTTCACCCCTCCACTTT. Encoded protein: CASSYGTGLGSPLHF.

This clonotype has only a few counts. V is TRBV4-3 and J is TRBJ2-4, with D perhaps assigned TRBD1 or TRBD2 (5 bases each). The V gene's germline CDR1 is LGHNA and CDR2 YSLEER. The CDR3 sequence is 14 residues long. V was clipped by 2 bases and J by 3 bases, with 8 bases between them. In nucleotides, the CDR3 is TGCGCCAGCAGCCAACGGGACGGCAAAAACATTCAGTACTTC. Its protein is CASSQRDGKNIQYF.

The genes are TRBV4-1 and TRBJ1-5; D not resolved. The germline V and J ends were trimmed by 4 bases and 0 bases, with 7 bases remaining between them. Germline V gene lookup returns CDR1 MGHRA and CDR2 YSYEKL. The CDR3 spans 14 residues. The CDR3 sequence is CASSPLYSNQPQHF. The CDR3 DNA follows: TGCGCCAGCAGCCCCCTCTATAGCAATCAGCCCCAGCATTTT.

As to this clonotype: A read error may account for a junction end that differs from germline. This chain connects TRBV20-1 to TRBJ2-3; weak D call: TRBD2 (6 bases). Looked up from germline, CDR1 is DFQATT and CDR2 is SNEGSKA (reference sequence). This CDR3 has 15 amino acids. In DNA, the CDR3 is TGCAGTGCGGCGACTAGATCTACTAGCACACATACGCAGTATTTT. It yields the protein CSAATRSTSTHTQYF.

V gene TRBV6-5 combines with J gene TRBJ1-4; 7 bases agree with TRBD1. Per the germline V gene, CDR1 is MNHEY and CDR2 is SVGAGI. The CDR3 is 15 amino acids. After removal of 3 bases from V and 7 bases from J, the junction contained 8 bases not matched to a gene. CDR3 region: CASSYRGGKAEKLFF. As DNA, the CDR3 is TGTGCCAGCAGTTATCGAGGGGGCAAGGCTGAAAAACTGTTTTTT.

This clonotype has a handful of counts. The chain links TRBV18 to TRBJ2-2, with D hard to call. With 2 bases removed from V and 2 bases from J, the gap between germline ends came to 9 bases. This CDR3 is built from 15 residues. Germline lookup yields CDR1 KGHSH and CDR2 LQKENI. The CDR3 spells CASSPIGRNTGELFF. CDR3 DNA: TGTGCCAGCTCACCAATTGGCCGAAACACCGGGGAGCTGTTTTTT.

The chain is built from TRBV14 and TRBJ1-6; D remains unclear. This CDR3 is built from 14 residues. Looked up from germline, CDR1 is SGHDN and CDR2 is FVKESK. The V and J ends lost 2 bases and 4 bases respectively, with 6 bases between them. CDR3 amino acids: CASSQREYNSPLHF. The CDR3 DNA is TGTGCCAGCAGCCAAAGGGAGTATAATTCACCCCTCCACTTT.

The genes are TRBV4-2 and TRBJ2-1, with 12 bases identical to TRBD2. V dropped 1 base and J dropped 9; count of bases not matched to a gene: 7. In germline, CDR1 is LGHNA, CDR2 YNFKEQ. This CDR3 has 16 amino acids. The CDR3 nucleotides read TGTGCCAGCAGCCAAGCTAGCGGGGGGGCCTGGGGTGAGCAGTTCTTC. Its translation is CASSQASGGAWGEQFF.

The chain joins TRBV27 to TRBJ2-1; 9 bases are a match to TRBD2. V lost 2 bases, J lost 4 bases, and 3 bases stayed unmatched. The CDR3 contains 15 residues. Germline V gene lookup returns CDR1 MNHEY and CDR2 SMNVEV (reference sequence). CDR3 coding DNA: TGTGCCAGCAGTTTAGCGGGAGGGAAGTACAATGAGCAGTTCTTC. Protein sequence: CASSLAGGKYNEQFF.

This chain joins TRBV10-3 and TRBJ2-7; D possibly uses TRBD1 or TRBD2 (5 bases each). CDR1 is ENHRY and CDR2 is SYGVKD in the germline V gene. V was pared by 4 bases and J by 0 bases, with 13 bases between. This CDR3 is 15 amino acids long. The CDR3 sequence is CAISGGASTSYEQYF. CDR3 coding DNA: TGTGCCATCAGTGGAGGGGCTAGCACCTCCTACGAGCAGTACTTC.

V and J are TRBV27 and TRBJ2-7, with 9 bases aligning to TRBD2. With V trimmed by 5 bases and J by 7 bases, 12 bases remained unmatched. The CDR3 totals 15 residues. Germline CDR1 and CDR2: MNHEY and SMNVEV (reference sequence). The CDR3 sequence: CASSPPAGGFSEQYF. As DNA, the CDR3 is TGTGCCAGCAGTCCACCAGCGGGGGGTTTTTCGGAGCAGTACTTC.

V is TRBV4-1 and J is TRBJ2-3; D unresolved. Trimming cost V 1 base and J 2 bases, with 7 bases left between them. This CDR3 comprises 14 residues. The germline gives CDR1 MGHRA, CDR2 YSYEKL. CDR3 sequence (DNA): TGCGCCAGCAGCCAAGGGCCAGCCACAGATACGCAGTATTTT. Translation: CASSQGPATDTQYF.

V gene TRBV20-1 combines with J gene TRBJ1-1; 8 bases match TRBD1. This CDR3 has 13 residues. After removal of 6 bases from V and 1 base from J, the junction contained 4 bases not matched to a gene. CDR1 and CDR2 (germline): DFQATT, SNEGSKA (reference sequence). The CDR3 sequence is CSAHGQGNTEAFF. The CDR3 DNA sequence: TGCAGTGCCCACGGACAGGGGAACACTGAAGCTTTCTTT.

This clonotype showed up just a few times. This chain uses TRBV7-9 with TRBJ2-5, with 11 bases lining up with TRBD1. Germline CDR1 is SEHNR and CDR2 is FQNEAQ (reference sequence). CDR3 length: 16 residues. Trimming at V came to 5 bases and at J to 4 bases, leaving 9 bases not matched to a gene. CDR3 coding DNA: TGTGCCAGCAGCGAATGGACAGGGGGCGGATTAGAGACCCAGTACTTC. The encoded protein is CASSEWTGGGLETQYF.

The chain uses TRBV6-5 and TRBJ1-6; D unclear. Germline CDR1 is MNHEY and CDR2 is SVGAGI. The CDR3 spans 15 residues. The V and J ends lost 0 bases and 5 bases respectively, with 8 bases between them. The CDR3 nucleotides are TGTGCCAGCAGTTACTCATCCGGGAATAATTCACCCCTCCACTTT. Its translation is CASSYSSGNNSPLHF.

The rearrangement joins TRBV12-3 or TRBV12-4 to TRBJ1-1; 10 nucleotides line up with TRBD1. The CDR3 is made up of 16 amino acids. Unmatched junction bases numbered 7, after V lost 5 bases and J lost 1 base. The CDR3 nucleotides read TGTGCCAGCAGTCCGCCGGGACAGGGGAGGAACACTGAAGCTTTCTTT. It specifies CASSPPGQGRNTEAFF.

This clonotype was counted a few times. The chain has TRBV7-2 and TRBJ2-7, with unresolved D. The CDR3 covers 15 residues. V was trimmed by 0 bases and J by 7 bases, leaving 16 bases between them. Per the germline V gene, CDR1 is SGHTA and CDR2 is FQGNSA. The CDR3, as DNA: TGTGCCAGCAGCTTAGCTGGACGGCCCAACCCAGAGCAGTACTTC. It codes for CASSLAGRPNPEQYF.